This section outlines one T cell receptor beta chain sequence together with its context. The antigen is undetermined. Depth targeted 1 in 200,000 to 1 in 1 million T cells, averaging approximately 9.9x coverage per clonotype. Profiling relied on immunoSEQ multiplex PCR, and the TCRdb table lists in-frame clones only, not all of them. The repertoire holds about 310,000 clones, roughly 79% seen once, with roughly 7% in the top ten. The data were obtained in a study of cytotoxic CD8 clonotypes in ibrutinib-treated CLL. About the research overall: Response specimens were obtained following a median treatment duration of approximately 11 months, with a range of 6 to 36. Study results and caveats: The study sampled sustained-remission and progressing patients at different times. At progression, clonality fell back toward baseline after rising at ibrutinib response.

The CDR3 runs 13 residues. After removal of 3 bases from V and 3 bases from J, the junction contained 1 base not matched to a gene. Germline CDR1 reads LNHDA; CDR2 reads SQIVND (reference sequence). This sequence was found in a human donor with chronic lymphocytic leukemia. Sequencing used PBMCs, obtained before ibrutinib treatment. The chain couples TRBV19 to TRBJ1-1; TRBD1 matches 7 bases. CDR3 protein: CASSIDRDTEAFF. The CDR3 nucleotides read TGTGCCAGTAGTATCGACAGGGACACTGAAGCTTTCTTT. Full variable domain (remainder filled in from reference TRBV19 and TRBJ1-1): DGGITQSPKYLFRKEGQNVTLSCEQNLNHDAMYWYRQDPGQGLRLIYYSQIVNDFQKGDIAEGYSVSREKKESFPLTVTSAQKNPTAFYLCASSIDRDTEAFFGQGTRLTVV.